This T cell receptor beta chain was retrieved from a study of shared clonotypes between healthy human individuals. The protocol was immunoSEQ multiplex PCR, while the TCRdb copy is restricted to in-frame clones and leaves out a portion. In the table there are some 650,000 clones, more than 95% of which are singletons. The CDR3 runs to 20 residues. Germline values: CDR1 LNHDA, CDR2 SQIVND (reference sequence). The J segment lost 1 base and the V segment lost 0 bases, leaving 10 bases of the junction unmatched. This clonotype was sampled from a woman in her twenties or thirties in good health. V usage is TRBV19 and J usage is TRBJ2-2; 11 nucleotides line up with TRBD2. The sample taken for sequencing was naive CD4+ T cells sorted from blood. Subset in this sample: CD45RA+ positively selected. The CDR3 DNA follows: TGTGCCAGTAGTATAGAGCGCCCGGCCGGGACTAGCGGGAACACCGGGGAGCTGTTTTTT. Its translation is CASSIERPAGTSGNTGELFF.